These 28 T cell receptor beta chains came from one sample sequenced in a study of shared clonotypes between healthy human individuals. Assay: immunoSEQ multiplex PCR; the TCRdb copy retains only in-frame clones and omits some. The profile covers some 1 million clones, with about 80% appearing a single time and about 1.5% taken by the ten largest. The sequencing sample was made of memory CD4+ T cells sorted from blood. The subset denotes: CD45RA-negative fraction. These receptors all come from a man younger than 35 in good health.

The rearrangement joins TRBV2 to TRBJ2-1; possibly TRBD1 or TRBD2 for D (6 bases each). The CDR3 is 16 amino acids. Trimming took 5 bases from V and 3 from J, leaving 17 bases between them. The germline CDR1 and CDR2 sequences are SNHLY and FYNNEI. In nucleotides, the CDR3 is TGTGCCAGCAGTTCTGGGGGCGGGACTCTCTACAATGAGCAGTTCTTC. It codes for CASSSGGGTLYNEQFF.

The chain links TRBV6-6 to TRBJ2-6; no clear D gene. The CDR3 is 14 amino acids. Trimming removed 6 bases at V and 0 bases at J, with 6 bases between. Germline V gene sequence: CDR1 MNHNY, CDR2 SVGAGI (reference sequence). CDR3 sequence (DNA): TGTGCCAGCAGGGACCGCTCTGGGGCCAACGTCCTGACTTTC. This encodes CASRDRSGANVLTF.

The genes are TRBV6-5 and TRBJ2-7; D is unclear. This CDR3 is 14 amino acids long. Trimming took 0 bases from V and 3 from J, leaving 9 bases between them. The germline gives CDR1 MNHEY, CDR2 SVGAGI. This CDR3 reads CASSYSDRSYEQYF. Written as DNA, the CDR3 is TGTGCCAGCAGTTACTCGGACCGGAGCTACGAGCAGTACTTC.

V gene TRBV19 combines with J gene TRBJ2-5; D is perhaps TRBD2 (5 bases). V was cut by 5 bases and J by 4 bases, with 14 bases left in between. The V gene's germline CDR1 is LNHDA and CDR2 SQIVND (reference sequence). This CDR3 spans 14 amino acids. Written as DNA, the CDR3 is TGTGCCAGTAGTTTAGGACTGGCGGGAGAGACCCAGTACTTC. Translating gives CASSLGLAGETQYF.

This clone occurred once. The V and J genes are TRBV2 and TRBJ2-7; D remains ambiguous. Per germline, CDR1 SNHLY and CDR2 FYNNEI. The V end was cut by 6 bases, the J end by 4 bases, with 13 bases between. The length of the CDR3 is 13 residues. The CDR3, as DNA: TGTGCCAGCAGATTCCCTGGGCAGTACGAGCAGTACTTC. Residues: CASRFPGQYEQYF.

The rearrangement links TRBV2 to TRBJ2-7; maybe TRBD1 (5 bases). Germline V CDR1 and CDR2: SNHLY, FYNNEI. Trimming cost V 10 bases and J 1 base, with 17 bases left between them. The CDR3 sequence is 14 residues long. The CDR3 loop reads CATSEGARSYEQYF. CDR3 nucleotide sequence: TGTGCCACCTCCGAAGGGGCCCGATCCTACGAGCAGTACTTC.

The rearrangement links TRBV5-4 to TRBJ2-3; D is perhaps TRBD2 (7 bases). This CDR3 has 17 amino acids. V was pared by 4 bases and J by 2 bases, with 20 bases between. CDR1 SGHNT and CDR2 YYREEE come from the germline V gene (reference sequence). CDR3 protein: CASSPTPGGPPTDTQYF. CDR3 nucleotide sequence: TGTGCCAGCAGCCCCACCCCGGGGGGCCCACCCACAGATACGCAGTATTTT.

This clone showed up just a few times. The V and J genes are TRBV6-6 and TRBJ2-7; 7 bases line up with TRBD2. The CDR3 is made up of 15 amino acids. The V gene's germline CDR1 is MNHNY and CDR2 SVGAGI (reference sequence). Trimming at V came to 7 bases and at J to 0 bases, leaving 9 bases not matched to a gene. The CDR3 is CASIPARGVSYEQYF. The CDR3, as DNA: TGTGCCAGCATCCCAGCTCGGGGGGTCTCCTACGAGCAGTACTTC.

The CDR3 coding sequence is TGTGCCAGTACAATTGGTCGTCTCGGGACCTCCTCCTACGAGCAGTACTTC. Its translation is CASTIGRLGTSSYEQYF. The chain carries TRBV19 and TRBJ2-7; D possibly matches TRBD1 or TRBD2 (5 bases each). Per the germline V gene, CDR1 is LNHDA and CDR2 is SQIVND (reference sequence). Trimming stripped 7 bases from V and 0 bases from J, with 22 bases between. The CDR3 contains 17 residues.

The chain couples TRBV9 to TRBJ2-5; possible D gene TRBD2, 5 bases. Germline CDR1 SGDLS, CDR2 YYNGEE. With 0 bases removed from V and 5 bases from J, the gap between germline ends came to 14 bases. The CDR3 has 15 amino acids. The DNA of the CDR3 is TGTGCCAGCAGCGTAGGATGGGCTAGCTGGGAGACCCAGTACTTC. Protein: CASSVGWASWETQYF. Combining the CDR3 with reference TRBV9 and TRBJ2-5 gives the whole variable domain DSGVTQTPKHLITATGQRVTLRCSPRSGDLSVYWYQQSLDQGLQFLIQYYNGEERAKGNILERFSAQQFPDLHSELNLSSLELGDSALYFCASSVGWASWETQYFGPGTRLLVL.

The J gene is TRBJ2-5, the V gene TRBV7-9, with 7 bases lining up with TRBD2. The CDR3 is made up of 16 amino acids. The V and J ends lost 0 bases and 0 bases, in that order; junction bases with no gene match: 4. Germline values: CDR1 SEHNR, CDR2 FQNEAQ (reference sequence). CDR3 DNA: TGTGCCAGCAGCTTAGCGGGGCGGGGGTACCAAGAGACCCAGTACTTC. Translating it yields CASSLAGRGYQETQYF. Full variable domain (remainder filled in from reference TRBV7-9 and TRBJ2-5): DTGVSQNPRHKITKRGQNVTFRCDPISEHNRLYWYRQTLGQGPEFLTYFQNEAQLEKSRLLSDRFSAERPKGSFSTLEIQRTEQGDSAMYLCASSLAGRGYQETQYFGPGTRLLVL.

The chain recombines TRBV6-1 with TRBJ2-7; 8 bases fit TRBD1. Germline CDR1 is MNHNS and CDR2 is SASEGT. The CDR3 is 14 residues long. The V segment lost 4 bases and the J segment 0 bases; nucleotides outside the gene matches: 2. In nucleotides, the CDR3 is TGTGCCAGCAGTGCGGACAGGGTCTCCTACGAGCAGTACTTC. This gives the protein CASSADRVSYEQYF.

The J gene is TRBJ1-2, the V gene TRBV6-1; D might be TRBD1 (6 bases). This CDR3 has 14 amino acids. V lost 10 bases and J lost 8, with 23 bases in between. The germline gives CDR1 MNHNS, CDR2 SASEGT. This CDR3 reads CATEMGGGGLGYTF. The CDR3 DNA sequence: TGTGCCACCGAGATGGGGGGCGGAGGGCTAGGCTACACCTTC.

The chain combines TRBV7-2 with TRBJ1-3, with TRBD1 matching 7 bases. J was trimmed by 2 bases and V by 3 bases; bases with no gene match: 4. The CDR3 has 15 residues. Looked up from germline, CDR1 is SGHTA and CDR2 is FQGNSA. CDR3 amino acids: CASSLRQGAGNTIYF. The CDR3 region has the DNA TGTGCCAGCAGCTTGCGACAGGGAGCTGGAAACACCATATATTTT.

CDR3 nucleotides: TGTGCCAGCAGTTTAAGGGTTGGGACAAAATCCTACGAGCAGTACTTC. Encoded protein: CASSLRVGTKSYEQYF. The chain has TRBV27 and TRBJ2-7, with D possibly TRBD1 on 6 matching bases. The germline V gene encodes CDR1 MNHEY and CDR2 SMNVEV (reference sequence). V dropped 2 bases and J dropped 1 base, with 15 bases sitting between them. This CDR3 has 16 residues.

Concerning this clone itself: At one of its ends the junction is not consistent with the germline gene, which may arise from a read error. The chain carries TRBV6-1 and TRBJ2-3; possibly TRBD2 for D (6 bases). In germline, CDR1 is MNHNS, CDR2 SASEGT. This CDR3 has 14 residues. This chain's CDR3 is CTAGSFPSTDTQYF. The CDR3 bases are TGCACAGCGGGTTCTTTCCCCAGCACAGATACGCAGTATTTT.

The chain couples TRBV18 to TRBJ2-7; a weak D match, TRBD2 (6 bases). V was clipped by 5 bases and J by 6 bases, with 20 bases between them. The CDR3 runs to 15 residues. CDR1 is KGHSH, CDR2 LQKENI, per germline. CDR3 in amino acids: CASSTAAGQLLEQYF. CDR3 coding DNA: TGTGCCAGCTCAACCGCGGCGGGGCAGCTCCTCGAGCAGTACTTC.

CDR3 bases: TGTGCCAGCAGTGGGGCTAGCGGGAGGGCCAGGGGAAACATTCAGTACTTC. Translated, it gives CASSGASGRARGNIQYF. This sequence joins TRBV2 and TRBJ2-4; 12 bases line up with TRBD2. Trimming cost V 4 bases and J 6 bases; bases outside gene matches: 10. Germline CDR1 reads SNHLY; CDR2 reads FYNNEI. CDR3 size: 17 residues.

This clone showed up just once. This chain joins TRBV11-1 and TRBJ2-3; D possibly corresponds to TRBD1 (5 bases). There are 13 residues in the CDR3. V lost 5 bases and J lost 4, with 10 bases in between. Germline V gives CDR1 SGHAT, CDR2 FQDESV (reference sequence). CDR3 sequence (DNA): TGTGCCAGCAGCCTGAACAGGCCAGATACGCAGTATTTT. This translates into CASSLNRPDTQYF.

The rearrangement uses TRBV28 and TRBJ1-2; a weak D match, TRBD1 (5 bases). Germline V gives CDR1 MDHEN, CDR2 SYDVKM. V was trimmed by 6 bases and J by 4 bases, leaving 18 bases between them. The CDR3 has 15 amino acids. The CDR3 DNA is TGTGCCAGCAGCCCCCCGGCAGGGAAAGTCTATGGCTACACCTTC. Translated, it gives CASSPPAGKVYGYTF.

The V call is TRBV4-1, the J call TRBJ1-2; 7 positions match TRBD1. Unmatched junction bases numbered 12, after V lost 0 bases and J lost 5 bases. This CDR3 spans 17 amino acids. Germline-derived CDR1 and CDR2 are MGHRA and YSYEKL. The DNA of the CDR3 is TGCGCCAGCAGCCAAGAAACTATAACAGGGGCTTTATATGGCTACACCTTC. Residues: CASSQETITGALYGYTF.

This rearrangement joins TRBV5-4 to TRBJ2-5, with TRBD2 matching over 7 bases. CDR1 is SGHNT, CDR2 YYREEE, per germline (reference sequence). This CDR3 spans 14 amino acids. The V and J ends lost 10 bases and 5 bases, in that order; junction bases with no gene match: 14. CDR3 protein: CAAGAGDELETQYF. CDR3 DNA: TGTGCCGCGGGTGCGGGAGACGAGTTGGAGACCCAGTACTTC. The full variable domain, with the rest looked up from reference TRBV5-4 and TRBJ2-5, is ETGVTQSPTHLIKTRGQQVTLRCSSQSGHNTVSWYQQALGQGPQFIFQYYREEENGRGNFPPRFSGLQFPNYSSELNVNALELDDSALYLCAAGAGDELETQYFGPGTRLLVL.

On this clone itself: At the DNA level, this CDR3 is encoded by other sequences in the same sample as well. The J gene is TRBJ2-1, the V gene TRBV4-1; D is uncertain. V lost 0 bases, J lost 0 bases, and 6 bases lay in between. Germline CDR1 MGHRA, CDR2 YSYEKL. The length of the CDR3 is 15 residues. The CDR3 loop reads CASSQEGSSYNEQFF. DNA of the CDR3: TGCGCCAGCAGCCAAGAGGGTAGCTCCTACAATGAGCAGTTCTTC.

This clone was picked up one time. The chain combines TRBV28 with TRBJ2-1; 9 nucleotides agree with TRBD2. The germline CDR1 and CDR2 sequences are MDHEN and SYDVKM. V shed 3 bases, J shed 5 bases, and the junction held 5 bases outside the gene matches. CDR3 length: 15 residues. This chain's CDR3 is CASSLGAGGDNEQFF. The CDR3, as DNA: TGTGCCAGCAGTTTGGGAGCGGGGGGTGACAATGAGCAGTTCTTC.

The chain joins TRBV29-1 to TRBJ2-6, with 10 positions matching TRBD1. CDR1 is SQVTM, CDR2 ANQGSEA, per germline. This CDR3 has 16 residues. The trim removed 7 bases at V and 1 base at J, leaving 7 bases unmatched. CDR3 loop: CSAGTGEGSGANVLTF. As DNA, the CDR3 is TGCAGCGCCGGGACAGGGGAAGGGTCTGGGGCCAACGTCCTGACTTTC. The complete variable domain, with remaining parts taken from reference TRBV29-1 and TRBJ2-6, reads SAVISQKPSRDICQRGTSLTIQCQVDSQVTMMFWYRQQPGQSLTLIATANQGSEATYESGFVIDKFPISRPNLTFSTLTVSNMSPEDSSIYLCSAGTGEGSGANVLTFGAGSRLTVL.

V usage is TRBV10-1 and J usage is TRBJ2-3; 12 bases match TRBD2. Germline CDR1 WNHNN, CDR2 SYGVQD (reference sequence). J gave up 5 bases and V 4 bases, and 4 bases lay outside the gene matches. The length of the CDR3 is 15 residues. This chain's CDR3 is CASSGLAGAGDTQYF. CDR3 DNA sequence: TGCGCCAGCAGTGGACTAGCGGGAGCAGGAGATACGCAGTATTTT.

This chain connects TRBV28 to TRBJ1-2; D may be TRBD1 (5 bases). The germline V gene encodes CDR1 MDHEN and CDR2 SYDVKM. The CDR3 is 14 amino acids. Trimming removed 5 bases from V and 5 bases from J, with 15 bases in between. The CDR3, as DNA: TGTGCCAGCAGTGTTACGACAGCATCTTATGGCTACACCTTC. It translates to CASSVTTASYGYTF.

The chain is built from TRBV28 and TRBJ2-7; 7 bases are a match to TRBD1. CDR1 and CDR2 (germline): MDHEN, SYDVKM. The CDR3 spans 15 residues. Trimming cost V 4 bases and J 5 bases; bases outside gene matches: 11. Here the CDR3 DNA reads TGTGCCAGCAGTTGGGGCGACAGGGAAGGTAACGAGCAGTACTTC. The encoded protein is CASSWGDREGNEQYF.